The 16 T cell receptor beta chains below all came from one sample that was sequenced in a study of radiation and T cells in renal cell carcinoma (dated by TCRdb to the early 2020s). The library was built by means of the immunoSEQ multiplex PCR assay. The table comes from immuneACCESS by way of TCRdb, which keeps in-frame sequences with V and J called. Part of the clones is missing from these tables; in studies checked, under half for an unresolved V gene and the rest for unknown reasons. Across this sample there are roughly 150,000 clones, with 87% seen only once. The top ten clonotypes cover 10% to 15% of the sample. The meaning of the sample's time point label: blood 2 weeks post-SBRT. The treatment or condition label corresponds to: 15 Gy SBRT to primary tumor, nephrectomy 4 weeks later. Material: blood, obtained from a patient whose treatment included radiotherapy and nephrectomy. Receptors were obtained from a woman aged 45-65 years with renal cell carcinoma.

The chain links TRBV4-2 to TRBJ1-1, with a tentative D call TRBD1 (5 bases). Per the germline V gene, CDR1 is LGHNA and CDR2 is YNFKEQ. V dropped 1 base and J dropped 2 bases, with 14 bases sitting between them. The CDR3 is 16 residues long. The CDR3, as DNA: TGTGCCAGCAGCCAAGCTTACCCCGACAGTAACACTGAAGCTTTCTTT. This gives the protein CASSQAYPDSNTEAFF.

The rearrangement joins TRBV14 to TRBJ1-1; a weak D match, TRBD1 (5 bases). The ends were cut back, 5 bases at V and 10 bases at J, with 23 bases in the middle. Germline CDR1 and CDR2: SGHDN and FVKESK. CDR3 length: 15 amino acids. CDR3 nucleotide sequence: TGTGCCAGCAGCAAAACGCAAGGGGCGCGCCTGGGAGCTTTCTTT. It is translated as CASSKTQGARLGAFF. The variable domain in full, completed from reference TRBV14 and TRBJ1-1, reads EAGVTQFPSHSVIEKGQTVTLRCDPISGHDNLYWYRRVMGKEIKFLLHFVKESKQDESGMPNNRFLAERTGGTYSTLKVQPAELEDSGVYFCASSKTQGARLGAFFGQGTRLTVV.

This clone was detected once. The rearrangement joins TRBV7-2 to TRBJ2-5; D possibly corresponds to TRBD2 (7 bases). From germline, CDR1 is SGHTA and CDR2 FQGNSA. The CDR3 consists of 15 residues. The V and J ends lost 6 bases and 4 bases respectively, with 18 bases between them. The CDR3 region is CASSPYGGRLETQYF. The CDR3 coding sequence is TGTGCCAGCAGTCCCTACGGGGGGCGGTTAGAGACCCAGTACTTC.

The chain has TRBV7-6 and TRBJ1-1, with a tentative D call TRBD1 (6 bases). The CDR3 consists of 15 residues. V shed 1 base and J shed 2 bases, with 11 bases lying between them. The V gene's germline CDR1 is SGHVS and CDR2 FNYEAQ. The CDR3 loop is CASSLDLGQNTEAFF. The CDR3 region has the DNA TGTGCCAGCAGCTTAGACCTGGGACAAAACACTGAAGCTTTCTTT.

The chain joins TRBV19 to TRBJ2-3; 7 bases are shared with TRBD1. The CDR3 extends over 15 amino acids. Germline assignment: CDR1 LNHDA and CDR2 SQIVND (reference sequence). The junction had 9 bases not matched to a gene; V was cut back by 5 bases and J by 4 bases. CDR3 protein: CASSSIEGAADTQYF. CDR3 DNA sequence: TGTGCCAGTAGTTCAATAGAGGGGGCGGCAGATACGCAGTATTTT.

The chain combines TRBV11-3 with TRBJ2-2; 11 bases line up with TRBD1. CDR1 and CDR2 from the germline V gene are SGHNT and YENEEA. V was pared by 10 bases and J by 0 bases, with 10 bases of the junction left unmatched. This CDR3 spans 17 amino acids. The CDR3 region is CATSPGQGVANTGELFF. The CDR3 nucleotides are TGTGCCACTTCCCCGGGACAGGGGGTAGCGAACACCGGGGAGCTGTTTTTT. Variable domain in full (rest from reference TRBV11-3 and TRBJ2-2): EAGVVQSPRYKIIEKKQPVAFWCNPISGHNTLYWYLQNLGQGPELLIRYENEEAVDDSQLPKDRFSAERLKGVDSTLKIQPAELGDSAVYLCATSPGQGVANTGELFFGEGSRLTVL.

The V and J genes are TRBV5-1 and TRBJ2-6, with D possibly TRBD1 on 5 matching bases. This CDR3 is built from 13 residues. With 2 bases removed from V and 12 bases from J, the gap between germline ends came to 12 bases. Germline assignment: CDR1 SGHRS and CDR2 YFSETQ. The CDR3 spells CASSLEPQGVLTF. CDR3 bases: TGCGCCAGCAGCTTAGAGCCTCAGGGCGTCCTGACTTTC. Based on the CDR3 plus reference TRBV5-1 and TRBJ2-6, the full variable domain is KAGVTQTPRYLIKTRGQQVTLSCSPISGHRSVSWYQQTPGQGLQFLFEYFSETQRNKGNFPGRFSGRQFSNSRSEMNVSTLELGDSALYLCASSLEPQGVLTFGAGSRLTVL.

The genes are TRBV6-1 and TRBJ1-3; D unclear. Trimming left V 6 bases short and J 0 bases short, with 12 bases between. Germline V gives CDR1 MNHNS, CDR2 SASEGT. The length of the CDR3 is 15 residues. CDR3 sequence reads: CASSQENYSGNTIYF. The CDR3 bases are TGTGCCAGCAGCCAAGAGAATTACTCTGGAAACACCATATATTTT.

In this sample, this clone turned up once. The chain combines TRBV7-2 with TRBJ2-2; 11 bases are a match to TRBD2. The CDR3 runs to 15 residues. Per the germline V gene, CDR1 is SGHTA and CDR2 is FQGNSA. The V and J ends lost 6 bases and 4 bases, in that order; junction bases with no gene match: 4. The CDR3 DNA follows: TGTGCCAGCAGACCTACTAGCGGGGGCACCGGGGAGCTGTTTTTT. It yields the protein CASRPTSGGTGELFF.

The chain employs TRBV25-1 and TRBJ2-1, with 7 bases that match TRBD1. This CDR3 has 16 residues. CDR1 is MGHDK, CDR2 SYGVNS, per germline. The J segment lost 5 bases and the V segment lost 4 bases, leaving 11 bases of the junction unmatched. The CDR3 DNA reads TGTGCCAGCAGTGCGACCGACAGGGCGAGTAACAATGAGCAGTTCTTC. This encodes CASSATDRASNNEQFF.

The rearrangement joins TRBV19 to TRBJ2-3; 10 nucleotides agree with TRBD2. Trimming at V came to 3 bases and at J to 2 bases, leaving 8 bases not matched to a gene. Germline values: CDR1 LNHDA, CDR2 SQIVND (reference sequence). This CDR3 spans 17 amino acids. In DNA, the CDR3 is TGTGCCAGTAGTATTGGGCCTAGCGGGGGAGCCACAGATACGCAGTATTTT. Its protein product is CASSIGPSGGATDTQYF.

The chain uses TRBV5-4 and TRBJ2-7; TRBD2 matches 7 bases. The germline gives CDR1 SGHNT, CDR2 YYREEE (reference sequence). The J segment lost 2 bases and the V segment lost 4 bases, leaving 9 bases of the junction unmatched. CDR3 length: 15 amino acids. CDR3 bases: TGTGCCAGCAGCCTGGGAGGGACTCCTACCTACGAGCAGTACTTC. Protein: CASSLGGTPTYEQYF.

V is TRBV11-3 and J is TRBJ1-6; unclear D gene. Deletions cut 2 bases from V and 4 bases from J, with 0 bases between. The CDR3 spans 12 residues. CDR1 and CDR2 from the germline V gene are SGHNT and YENEEA. The CDR3 sequence is CASSLYNSPLHF. The CDR3 coding sequence is TGTGCCAGCAGCTTATATAATTCACCCCTCCACTTT.

This clone was seen just once. V and J are TRBV2 and TRBJ2-5; tentatively, D is TRBD1 or TRBD2 (6 bases each). CDR1 SNHLY and CDR2 FYNNEI come from the germline V gene. The CDR3 consists of 15 residues. V was pared by 3 bases and J by 0 bases, with 11 bases between. CDR3 loop: CASSEGGRDQETQYF. The CDR3 DNA reads as TGTGCCAGCAGTGAGGGGGGCCGGGACCAAGAGACCCAGTACTTC.

The chain uses TRBV6-6 and TRBJ1-5; D ambiguous. V lost 11 bases, J lost 3 bases, and 11 bases lay in between. This CDR3 contains 12 residues. The germline gives CDR1 MNHNY, CDR2 SVGAGI (reference sequence). The CDR3 loop is CAASAANQPQHF. CDR3 in DNA: TGTGCCGCCTCAGCGGCCAATCAGCCCCAGCATTTT.

The rearrangement joins TRBV11-3 to TRBJ2-1; TRBD2 aligns across 12 bases. CDR1 SGHNT and CDR2 YENEEA come from the germline V gene. This CDR3 spans 15 amino acids. J gave up 8 bases and V 0 bases, and 2 bases lay outside the gene matches. The CDR3 is CASSLELAGGHEQFF. The DNA for the CDR3 is TGTGCCAGCAGCTTAGAGCTAGCGGGGGGGCATGAGCAGTTCTTC.